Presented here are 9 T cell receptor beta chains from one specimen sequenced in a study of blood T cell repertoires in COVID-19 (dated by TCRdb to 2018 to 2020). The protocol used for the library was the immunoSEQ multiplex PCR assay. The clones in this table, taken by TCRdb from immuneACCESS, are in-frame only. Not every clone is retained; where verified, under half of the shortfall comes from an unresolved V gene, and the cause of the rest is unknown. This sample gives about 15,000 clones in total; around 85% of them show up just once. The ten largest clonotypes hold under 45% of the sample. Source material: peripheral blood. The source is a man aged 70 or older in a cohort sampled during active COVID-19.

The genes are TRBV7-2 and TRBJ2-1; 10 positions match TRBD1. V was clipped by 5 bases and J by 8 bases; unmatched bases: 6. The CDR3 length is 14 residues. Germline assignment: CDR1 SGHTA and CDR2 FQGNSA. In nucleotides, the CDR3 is TGTGCCAGCAGCCCCCGGGACAGGGGCGATGAGCAGTTCTTC. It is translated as CASSPRDRGDEQFF. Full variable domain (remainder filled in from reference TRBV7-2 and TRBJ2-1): GAGVSQSPSNKVTEKGKDVELRCDPISGHTALYWYRQSLGQGLEFLIYFQGNSAPDKSGLPSDRFSAERTGGSVSTLTIQRTQQEDSAVYLCASSPRDRGDEQFFGPGTRLTVL.

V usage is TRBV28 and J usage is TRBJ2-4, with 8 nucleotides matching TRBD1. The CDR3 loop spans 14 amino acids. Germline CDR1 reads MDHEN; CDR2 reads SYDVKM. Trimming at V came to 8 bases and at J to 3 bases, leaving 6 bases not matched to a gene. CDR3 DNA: TGTGCCAGCGGACAGGGAAGGGTCAAAAACATTCAGTACTTC. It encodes CASGQGRVKNIQYF.

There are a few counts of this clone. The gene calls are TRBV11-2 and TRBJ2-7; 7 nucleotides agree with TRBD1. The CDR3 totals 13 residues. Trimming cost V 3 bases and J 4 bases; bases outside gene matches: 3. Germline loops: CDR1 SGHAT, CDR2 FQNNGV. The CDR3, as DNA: TGTGCCAGCAGCTTGCCGGGACAGTACGAGCAGTACTTC. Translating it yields CASSLPGQYEQYF.

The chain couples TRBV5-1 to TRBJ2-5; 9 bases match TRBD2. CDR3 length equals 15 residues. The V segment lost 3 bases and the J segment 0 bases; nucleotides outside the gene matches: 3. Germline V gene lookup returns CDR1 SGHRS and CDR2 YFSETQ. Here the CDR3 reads CASSSRLADQETQYF. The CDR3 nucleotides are TGCGCCAGCAGCTCCCGACTAGCGGACCAAGAGACCCAGTACTTC.

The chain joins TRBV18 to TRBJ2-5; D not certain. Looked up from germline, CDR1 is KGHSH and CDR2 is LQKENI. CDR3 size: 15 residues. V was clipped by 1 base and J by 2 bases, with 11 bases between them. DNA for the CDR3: TGTGCCAGCTCACCACGGTCAGGCCGGCAAGAGACCCAGTACTTC. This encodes CASSPRSGRQETQYF.

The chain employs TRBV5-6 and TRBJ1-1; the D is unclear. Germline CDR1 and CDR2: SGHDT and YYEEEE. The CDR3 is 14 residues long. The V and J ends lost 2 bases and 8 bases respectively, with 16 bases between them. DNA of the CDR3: TGTGCCAGCAGCTTCTACAGCCTGTCCCCCGAAGCTTTCTTT. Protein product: CASSFYSLSPEAFF.

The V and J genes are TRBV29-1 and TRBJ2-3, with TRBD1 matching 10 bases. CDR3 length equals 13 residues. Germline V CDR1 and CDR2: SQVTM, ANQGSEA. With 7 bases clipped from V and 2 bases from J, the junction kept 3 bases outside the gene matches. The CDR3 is CSGGQGNTDTQYF. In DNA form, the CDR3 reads TGCAGCGGGGGACAGGGGAACACAGATACGCAGTATTTT.

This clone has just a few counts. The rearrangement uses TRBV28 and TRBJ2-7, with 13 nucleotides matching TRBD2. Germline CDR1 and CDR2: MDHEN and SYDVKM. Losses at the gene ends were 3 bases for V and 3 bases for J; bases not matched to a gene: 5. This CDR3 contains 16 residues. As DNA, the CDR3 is TGTGCCAGCAGTTTGCCCGGGACTAGCGGGATCTACGAGCAGTACTTC. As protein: CASSLPGTSGIYEQYF. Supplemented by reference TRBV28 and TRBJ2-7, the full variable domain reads DVKVTQSSRYLVKRTGEKVFLECVQDMDHENMFWYRQDPGLGLRLIYFSYDVKMKEKGDIPEGYSVSREKKERFSLILESASTNQTSMYLCASSLPGTSGIYEQYFGPGTRLTVT.

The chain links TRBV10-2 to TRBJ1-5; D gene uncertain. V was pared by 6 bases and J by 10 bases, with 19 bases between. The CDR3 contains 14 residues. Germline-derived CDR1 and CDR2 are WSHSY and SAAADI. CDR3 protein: CASSSRRGIEPQHF. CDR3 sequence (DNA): TGCGCCAGCAGCTCGCGGCGGGGAATTGAACCCCAGCATTTT.